A single sample gave rise to the 26 T cell receptor beta chains below, sequenced in a study of cytomegalovirus exposure and HLA in healthy donors. The PCR made use of 60 Vbeta and 13 Jbeta primers. TCRdb's table, derived via immunoSEQ multiplex PCR, lists solely in-frame clones and lacks some. The table includes about 140,000 clones, approximately 67% detected once. Sequenced material: PBMCs. The receptors were sampled from a woman between 55 and 75 years old in good health and CMV-seronegative.

This sequence joins TRBV15 and TRBJ2-5; tentative D call: TRBD2 (5 bases). CDR3 length equals 12 residues. V was trimmed by 3 bases and J by 4 bases, leaving 6 bases between them. The germline V gene has CDR1 LNHNV and CDR2 YYDKDF (reference sequence). CDR3 amino acids: CATSSGVETQYF. CDR3 DNA sequence: TGTGCCACCAGCAGCGGGGTAGAGACCCAGTACTTC.

The chain carries TRBV10-3 and TRBJ2-3, with 8 bases that match TRBD1. V lost 1 base, J lost 0 bases, and 9 bases stayed unmatched. This CDR3 contains 18 residues. Germline loops: CDR1 ENHRY, CDR2 SYGVKD. CDR3 sequence (DNA): TGTGCCATCAGTGAGTTGGGACAGGAGTGGCCTAGCACAGATACGCAGTATTTT. Translation gives CAISELGQEWPSTDTQYF.

The J gene is TRBJ1-1, the V gene TRBV12-5; D gene ambiguous. Germline loops: CDR1 LGHNT, CDR2 FRNRAP. The V end was cut by 7 bases, the J end by 3 bases, with 9 bases between. This CDR3 spans 12 amino acids. The CDR3 region is CASAFGDTEAFF. The CDR3, as DNA: TGTGCTAGTGCCTTCGGGGACACTGAAGCTTTCTTT. Using reference TRBV12-5 and TRBJ1-1 for the parts outside the CDR3, the full variable domain is DARVTQTPRHKVTEMGQEVTMRCQPILGHNTVFWYRQTMMQGLELLAYFRNRAPLDDSGMPKDRFSAEMPDATLATLKIQPSEPRDSAVYFCASAFGDTEAFFGQGTRLTVV.

The gene calls are TRBV6-1 and TRBJ1-5, with D hard to call. The CDR3 spans 15 residues. CDR1 and CDR2 (germline): MNHNS, SASEGT. V dropped 2 bases and J dropped 7 bases, with 15 bases sitting between them. The CDR3 here is CASSERPSGGQPQHF. The CDR3 nucleotides read TGTGCCAGCAGTGAAAGACCGTCCGGAGGGCAGCCCCAGCATTTT.

The V and J genes are TRBV7-9 and TRBJ2-2; 9 bases fit TRBD2. The CDR3 is made up of 14 amino acids. Germline V lookup: CDR1 SEHNR, CDR2 FQNEAQ (reference sequence). The V gene end was trimmed by 5 bases and the J gene end by 6 bases; junction bases not matched to a gene: 4. The CDR3 sequence: CASSRLAEAGELFF. The CDR3 DNA sequence: TGTGCCAGCAGCCGACTAGCGGAGGCCGGGGAGCTGTTTTTT.

The sample holds one count of this clone. The chain uses TRBV5-1 and TRBJ2-3; D not resolved. V was clipped by 0 bases and J by 0 bases, with 11 bases between them. This CDR3 spans 16 amino acids. CDR1 is SGHRS, CDR2 YFSETQ, per germline. The CDR3 protein is CASSLDTPKSTDTQYF. CDR3 coding DNA: TGCGCCAGCAGCTTGGATACACCCAAGAGCACAGATACGCAGTATTTT. Full variable domain (remainder filled in from reference TRBV5-1 and TRBJ2-3): KAGVTQTPRYLIKTRGQQVTLSCSPISGHRSVSWYQQTPGQGLQFLFEYFSETQRNKGNFPGRFSGRQFSNSRSEMNVSTLELGDSALYLCASSLDTPKSTDTQYFGPGTRLTVL.

The chain combines TRBV18 with TRBJ2-1; 11 nucleotides align to TRBD2. The CDR3 has 17 amino acids. From germline, CDR1 is KGHSH and CDR2 LQKENI. Germline trimming cut 3 bases from V and 1 base from J; bases unmatched to any gene: 5. The DNA of the CDR3 is TGTGCCAGCTCACCCCTTACTAGCGGGGGATCCTACAATGAGCAGTTCTTC. Translating gives CASSPLTSGGSYNEQFF. Drawing the rest from reference TRBV18 and TRBJ2-1, the complete variable domain is NAGVMQNPRHLVRRRGQEARLRCSPMKGHSHVYWYRQLPEEGLKFMVYLQKENIIDESGMPKERFSAEFPKEGPSILRIQQVVRGDSAAYFCASSPLTSGGSYNEQFFGPGTRLTVL.

V and J are TRBV19 and TRBJ2-1, with 13 bases that match TRBD2. V lost 5 bases to trimming and J lost 7 bases; unmatched junction nucleotides: 2. The germline CDR1 and CDR2 sequences are LNHDA and SQIVND (reference sequence). CDR3 length equals 14 residues. The CDR3 protein is CASSPGLAGNEQFF. In nucleotides, the CDR3 is TGTGCCAGTAGTCCGGGACTAGCGGGAAATGAGCAGTTCTTC.

This rearrangement joins TRBV10-2 to TRBJ2-7; D remains ambiguous. CDR1 is WSHSY and CDR2 is SAAADI in the germline V gene. The V gene lost 5 bases and the J gene lost 2 bases, with 4 bases spanning the gap. The CDR3 consists of 11 residues. The CDR3 bases are TGCGCCAGCAGTACAGCCTACGAGCAGTACTTC. Translating it yields CASSTAYEQYF.

The J gene is TRBJ1-1, the V gene TRBV29-1; the D is unclear. The CDR3 is made up of 12 amino acids. V dropped 4 bases and J dropped 0 bases, with 6 bases sitting between them. Germline V CDR1 and CDR2: SQVTM, ANQGSEA. The DNA for the CDR3 is TGCAGCGTTGCGGAGATGAACACTGAAGCTTTCTTT. Translation: CSVAEMNTEAFF.

The V gene is TRBV28, the J gene TRBJ1-1, with 9 nucleotides matching TRBD1. J was trimmed by 0 bases and V by 8 bases; bases with no gene match: 10. Germline-derived CDR1 and CDR2 are MDHEN and SYDVKM. The length of the CDR3 is 16 residues. The CDR3 DNA is TGTGCCAGCGCCGACCTTGGGACAGGGATGAACACTGAAGCTTTCTTT. It specifies CASADLGTGMNTEAFF.

This sequence joins TRBV15 and TRBJ1-4, with D possibly matching TRBD1 (6 bases). Trimming shortened V by 3 bases and J by 5 bases, and 13 bases separated the two germline ends. CDR3 length: 15 amino acids. Germline V gene lookup returns CDR1 LNHNV and CDR2 YYDKDF (reference sequence). The CDR3, as DNA: TGTGCCACCAGCAGGGGGGGGCTGGAGAATGAAAAACTGTTTTTT. It codes for CATSRGGLENEKLFF.

The chain employs TRBV7-3 and TRBJ1-1, with 10 nucleotides matching TRBD1. Germline lookup yields CDR1 SGHTA and CDR2 FQGTGA. The CDR3 runs to 14 residues. V shed 6 bases, J shed 8 bases, and the junction held 9 bases outside the gene matches. Here the CDR3 reads CASSPSGTGAEAFF. The DNA of the CDR3 is TGTGCCAGCAGTCCCTCCGGGACAGGGGCCGAAGCTTTCTTT.

The CDR3 DNA reads TGCGCCAGCAGCTTGGATTGGGGCGGGGTAGGAGGCTACACCTTC. This encodes CASSLDWGGVGGYTF. The genes are TRBV5-1 and TRBJ1-2; tentatively, D is TRBD1 (5 bases). The V gene's germline CDR1 is SGHRS and CDR2 YFSETQ. The CDR3 has 15 residues. Trimming removed 0 bases from V and 8 bases from J, with 17 bases in between.

J is TRBJ2-4 and V is TRBV12-5; 9 bases are shared with TRBD1. There are 15 residues in the CDR3. The V and J ends lost 1 base and 8 bases, in that order; junction bases with no gene match: 6. Germline V lookup: CDR1 LGHNT, CDR2 FRNRAP. CDR3 coding DNA: TGTGCTAGTGGTTTGGGACAGGGGGATTATTACATTCAGTACTTC. Translated: CASGLGQGDYYIQYF.

The V call is TRBV9, the J call TRBJ2-1; TRBD2 aligns across 11 bases. The CDR3 extends over 15 amino acids. Germline V CDR1 and CDR2: SGDLS, YYNGEE. Losses at the gene ends were 4 bases for V and 7 bases for J; bases not matched to a gene: 7. This CDR3 reads CASSPLTSGINEQFF. The CDR3 region has the DNA TGTGCCAGCAGCCCCTTGACTAGCGGGATAAATGAGCAGTTCTTC.

The chain recombines TRBV10-3 with TRBJ2-6; D is unclear. Trimming cost V 7 bases and J 1 base, with 5 bases left between them. Germline V gene data show CDR1 as ENHRY and CDR2 as SYGVKD. The CDR3 is made up of 13 amino acids. The CDR3 nucleotides read TGTGCCATCACTTCGTCTGGGGCCAACGTCCTGACTTTC. As protein: CAITSSGANVLTF.

The chain is built from TRBV19 and TRBJ2-7; D might be TRBD2 (6 bases). The CDR3 loop spans 15 amino acids. The ends were cut back, 3 bases at V and 3 bases at J, with 15 bases in the middle. Germline values: CDR1 LNHDA, CDR2 SQIVND (reference sequence). The DNA for the CDR3 is TGTGCCAGTAGTATGTATTACGGGGGAGTCTACGAGCAGTACTTC. Translation gives CASSMYYGGVYEQYF.

The chain links TRBV18 to TRBJ1-2; 8 bases align to TRBD1. Germline assignment: CDR1 KGHSH and CDR2 LQKENI. This CDR3 has 15 residues. Losses at the gene ends were 3 bases for V and 3 bases for J; bases not matched to a gene: 6. The CDR3 coding sequence is TGTGCCAGCTCACCGATATCGACAGGGGACTATGGCTACACCTTC. Its translation is CASSPISTGDYGYTF. Full variable domain (rest looked up from reference TRBV18 and TRBJ1-2): NAGVMQNPRHLVRRRGQEARLRCSPMKGHSHVYWYRQLPEEGLKFMVYLQKENIIDESGMPKERFSAEFPKEGPSILRIQQVVRGDSAAYFCASSPISTGDYGYTFGSGTRLTVV.

The chain's CDR3 is CASRGTGGIESFF. In DNA, the CDR3 is TGTGCCAGCAGGGGGACAGGGGGTATTGAGTCTTTCTTT. The chain links TRBV7-3 to TRBJ1-1; 11 bases fit TRBD1. This CDR3 has 13 amino acids. Trimming at V came to 6 bases and at J to 12 bases, leaving 9 bases not matched to a gene. Germline V gene lookup returns CDR1 SGHTA and CDR2 FQGTGA.

This clone turned up a few times. The chain joins TRBV19 to TRBJ2-5; 13 bases fit TRBD2. Per germline, CDR1 LNHDA and CDR2 SQIVND (reference sequence). CDR3 length: 16 amino acids. The trim removed 1 base at V and 5 bases at J, leaving 4 bases unmatched. Here the CDR3 DNA reads TGTGCCAGTAGTATAGGACTAGCGGGGGGAAGGGAGACCCAGTACTTC. This sequence encodes CASSIGLAGGRETQYF.

The V gene is TRBV28, the J gene TRBJ2-7; D is possibly TRBD1 (7 bases). The germline gives CDR1 MDHEN, CDR2 SYDVKM. The CDR3 consists of 14 residues. V dropped 5 bases and J dropped 5 bases, with 16 bases sitting between them. The CDR3 DNA reads TGTGCCAGCAGTCAGGGGGGCGGGATCCACGAGCAGTACTTC. This gives the protein CASSQGGGIHEQYF.

The J gene is TRBJ2-5, the V gene TRBV29-1; 9 nucleotides align to TRBD1. Trimming at V came to 7 bases and at J to 5 bases, leaving 8 bases not matched to a gene. The CDR3 has 13 residues. From germline, CDR1 is SQVTM and CDR2 ANQGSEA. The CDR3 region is CSAGQGWGETQYF. The DNA of the CDR3 is TGCAGCGCAGGACAGGGGTGGGGCGAGACCCAGTACTTC.

The genes are TRBV9 and TRBJ2-7; weak D call: TRBD1 (6 bases). Trimming removed 5 bases from V and 1 base from J, with 13 bases in between. The germline V gene has CDR1 SGDLS and CDR2 YYNGEE. This CDR3 is 14 amino acids long. The CDR3, as DNA: TGTGCCAGCAGTTTTAGGGACACATCCTACGAGCAGTACTTC. Protein sequence: CASSFRDTSYEQYF.

The chain links TRBV6-5 to TRBJ1-5; D gene uncertain. The CDR3 is 13 amino acids. CDR1 and CDR2 from the germline V gene are MNHEY and SVGAGI. Trimming took 5 bases from V and 4 from J, leaving 9 bases between them. The CDR3 nucleotides are TGTGCCAGCAGTCCTACAGTTAATCAGCCCCAGCATTTT. This sequence encodes CASSPTVNQPQHF.

DNA for the CDR3: TGTGCCAGCAGCCAGGGGGATAATCAGCCCCAGCATTTT. It specifies CASSQGDNQPQHF. The V call is TRBV6-6, the J call TRBJ1-5; TRBD1 aligns across 7 bases. The CDR3 is 13 residues long. Germline V lookup: CDR1 MNHNY, CDR2 SVGAGI (reference sequence). V shed 6 bases, J shed 4 bases, and the junction held 3 bases outside the gene matches.